Reported below is one T cell receptor beta chain. These data come from a study of T cell changes during pregnancy in multiple sclerosis. Profiling relied on immunoSEQ multiplex PCR, and the TCRdb table lists in-frame clones only, not all of them. This sample has 50,000 to 55,000 clones, with around 90% found just once. Germline V gene lookup returns CDR1 SGHTA and CDR2 FQGNSA. The CDR3 has 13 residues. V trimming: 1 base; J trimming: 6 bases; junction bases outside the gene matches: 0. The receptor was isolated from a female donor with multiple sclerosis, enrolled in a pregnancy study. Sequencing used CD4+ T cells from peripheral blood mononuclear cells, obtained in the third trimester of pregnancy. The rearrangement uses TRBV7-2 and TRBJ2-1, with 7 positions matching TRBD1. The CDR3 bases are TGTGCCAGCAGCTTAGGGACAGGCAATGAGCAGTTCTTC. It yields the protein CASSLGTGNEQFF.